These 13 T cell receptor beta chains share one sample of origin, sequenced in a study of CD8 T cells in Susac syndrome. Random hexamers were used to reverse transcribe an amount of roughly 0.5 to 1 ug RNA. TCRdb reanalysed the immunoSEQ multiplex PCR reads using MiXCR and keeps one entry per CDR3 protein. In the table there are about 300,000 distinct CDR3 sequences, 70% to 90% of which are singletons. Sample: CD8+ T cells from PBMCs. These receptors were obtained from a human donor with multiple sclerosis.

This clonotype came up once. The genes are TRBV25-1 and TRBJ2-1; D is undetermined. Per germline, CDR1 MGHDK and CDR2 SYGVNS. CDR3 size: 16 residues. The V end was cut by 3 bases, the J end by 2 bases, with 14 bases between. The CDR3 DNA reads as TGTGCCAGCAGTGATCCCTTCGGTCCTACCTACAATGAGCAGTTCTTC. Amino acids: CASSDPFGPTYNEQFF.

The V gene is TRBV7-9, the J gene TRBJ2-3; perhaps TRBD1 as D (6 bases). CDR3 length equals 15 residues. The V end was cut by 4 bases, the J end by 1 base, with 12 bases between. Germline values: CDR1 SEHNR, CDR2 FQNEAQ (reference sequence). CDR3 sequence reads: CASSSSTGRTDTQYF. DNA of the CDR3: TGTGCCAGCAGCTCGTCGACAGGCCGCACAGATACGCAGTATTTT.

This chain connects TRBV11-2 to TRBJ2-7, with D perhaps TRBD1 (7 bases). Trimming left V 3 bases short and J 2 bases short, with 14 bases between. CDR1 SGHAT and CDR2 FQNNGV come from the germline V gene. This CDR3 comprises 15 residues. The CDR3 bases are TGTGCCAGCAGCTTCCTCAGGGGGACTCCCTACGAGCAGTACTTC. Residues: CASSFLRGTPYEQYF.

The V and J genes are TRBV5-6 and TRBJ2-5, with D perhaps given as TRBD1 or TRBD2 (5 bases each). CDR3 size: 13 residues. CDR1 SGHDT and CDR2 YYEEEE come from the germline V gene. Between the trimmed V and J ends, which lost 3 bases and 5 bases, there was a span of 11 bases. This CDR3 reads CASSSIEGETQYF. The CDR3 DNA sequence: TGTGCCAGCAGCTCCATCGAGGGGGAGACCCAGTACTTC.

V gene TRBV30 combines with J gene TRBJ2-5; possible D gene TRBD2, 6 bases. The CDR3 consists of 14 residues. Germline assignment: CDR1 GTSNPN and CDR2 SVGIG (reference sequence). V gave up 5 bases and J gave up 2 bases, with 15 bases separating them. Here the CDR3 DNA reads TGTGCCTGGGGGGCGGGGCGGGGACAAGAGACCCAGTACTTC. Protein sequence: CAWGAGRGQETQYF.

The chain is built from TRBV15 and TRBJ1-1; 7 bases agree with TRBD1. This CDR3 has 14 residues. From germline, CDR1 is LNHNV and CDR2 YYDKDF (reference sequence). The V segment lost 5 bases and the J segment 1 base; nucleotides outside the gene matches: 4. The CDR3 DNA reads as TGTGCCACCAGCCTAGACAGGGCGAACACTGAAGCTTTCTTT. This gives the protein CATSLDRANTEAFF.

Here the CDR3 reads CASSYSGLAHEQYF. The CDR3 nucleotides read TGTGCCAGCAGTTACAGTGGCCTAGCCCACGAGCAGTACTTC. The rearrangement links TRBV27 to TRBJ2-7, with D perhaps matching TRBD2 (5 bases). The germline V gene encodes CDR1 MNHEY and CDR2 SMNVEV (reference sequence). V was clipped by 4 bases and J by 5 bases, with 15 bases between them. There are 14 residues in the CDR3.

The V call is TRBV4-3, the J call TRBJ2-1, with TRBD2 identical over 8 bases. The CDR3 contains 19 residues. Germline CDR1 and CDR2: LGHNA and YSLEER. Unmatched junction bases numbered 17, after V lost 0 bases and J lost 7 bases. This CDR3 is CASSQDRALAGSPGNEQFF. The CDR3 bases are TGCGCCAGCAGCCAAGATCGGGCGCTAGCGGGCTCCCCAGGGAATGAGCAGTTCTTC.

The chain joins TRBV28 to TRBJ2-2; D gene ambiguous. Germline lookup yields CDR1 MDHEN and CDR2 SYDVKM. The V and J ends lost 4 bases and 0 bases respectively, with 6 bases between them. This CDR3 contains 14 residues. DNA of the CDR3: TGTGCCAGCAGTTATGGCCCGAACACCGGGGAGCTGTTTTTT. Its protein is CASSYGPNTGELFF. The complete variable domain, with remaining parts taken from reference TRBV28 and TRBJ2-2, reads DVKVTQSSRYLVKRTGEKVFLECVQDMDHENMFWYRQDPGLGLRLIYFSYDVKMKEKGDIPEGYSVSREKKERFSLILESASTNQTSMYLCASSYGPNTGELFFGEGSRLTVL.

The chain links TRBV27 to TRBJ1-5, with D unresolved. Germline CDR1 reads MNHEY; CDR2 reads SMNVEV (reference sequence). Deletions cut 4 bases from V and 3 bases from J, with 13 bases between. CDR3 length equals 15 residues. CDR3 amino acids: CASSSLLGINQPQHF. For the CDR3, the DNA is TGTGCCAGCAGTTCTCTCCTCGGAATCAATCAGCCCCAGCATTTT.

The chain links TRBV25-1 to TRBJ2-1, with 10 nucleotides matching TRBD2. The trim removed 8 bases at V and 4 bases at J, leaving 11 bases unmatched. Germline V gene data show CDR1 as MGHDK and CDR2 as SYGVNS. The CDR3 totals 16 residues. The CDR3 loop is CASEGGLAGVYNEQFF. The DNA for the CDR3 is TGTGCCAGCGAAGGGGGGCTAGCGGGGGTGTACAATGAGCAGTTCTTC. Together with reference TRBV25-1 and TRBJ2-1, the CDR3 gives the full variable domain: EADIYQTPRYLVIGTGKKITLECSQTMGHDKMYWYQQDPGMELHLIHYSYGVNSTEKGDLSSESTVSRIRTEHFPLTLESARPSHTSQYLCASEGGLAGVYNEQFFGPGTRLTVL.

The chain combines TRBV12-3 or TRBV12-4 with TRBJ2-3, with TRBD2 matching 8 bases. The ends lost 3 bases at V and 6 bases at J; junction bases unmatched: 17. This CDR3 has 18 amino acids. CDR3 residues: CASSLGPFEAGEGDTQYF. The CDR3 region has the DNA TGTGCCAGCAGTTTGGGACCTTTTGAAGCGGGAGAAGGGGATACGCAGTATTTT.

J is TRBJ2-1 and V is TRBV20-1; 8 bases match TRBD2. The V segment lost 6 bases and the J segment 8 bases; nucleotides outside the gene matches: 18. The germline CDR1 and CDR2 sequences are DFQATT and SNEGSKA (reference sequence). The CDR3 length is 16 residues. As DNA, the CDR3 is TGCAGTGCACCCACCTCGAGCGGGAGCCACCGCTATGAGCAGTTCTTC. Translation: CSAPTSSGSHRYEQFF.